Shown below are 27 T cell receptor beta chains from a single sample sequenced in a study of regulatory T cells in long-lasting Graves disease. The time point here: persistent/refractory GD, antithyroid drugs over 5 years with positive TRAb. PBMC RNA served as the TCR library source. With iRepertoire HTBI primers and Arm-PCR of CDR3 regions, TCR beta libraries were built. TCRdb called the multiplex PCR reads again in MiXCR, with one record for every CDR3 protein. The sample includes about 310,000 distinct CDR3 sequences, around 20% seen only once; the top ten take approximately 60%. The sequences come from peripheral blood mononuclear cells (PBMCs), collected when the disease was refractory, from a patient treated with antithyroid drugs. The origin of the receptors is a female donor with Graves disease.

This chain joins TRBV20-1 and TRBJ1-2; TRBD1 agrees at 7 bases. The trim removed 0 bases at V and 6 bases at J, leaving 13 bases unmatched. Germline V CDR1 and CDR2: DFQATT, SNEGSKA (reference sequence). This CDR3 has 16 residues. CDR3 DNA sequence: TGCAGTGCTAGAGAACAGGGGCGACATCCATCCCATGGCTACACCTTC. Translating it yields CSAREQGRHPSHGYTF.

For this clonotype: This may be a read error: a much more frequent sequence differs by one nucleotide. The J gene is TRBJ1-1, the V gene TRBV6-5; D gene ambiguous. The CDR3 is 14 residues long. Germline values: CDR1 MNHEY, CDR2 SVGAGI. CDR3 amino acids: CASSSDWMNTKAFF. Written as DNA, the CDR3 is TGTGCCAGCAGTTCGGACTGGATGAACACTAAAGCTTTCTTT.

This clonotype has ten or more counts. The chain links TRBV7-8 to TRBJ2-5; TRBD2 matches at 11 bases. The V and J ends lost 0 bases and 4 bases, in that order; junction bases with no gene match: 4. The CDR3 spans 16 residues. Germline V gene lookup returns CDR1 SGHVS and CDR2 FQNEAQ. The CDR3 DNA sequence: TGTGCCAGCAGCTTAGCGACTAGCGGGGTGTTAGAGACCCAGTACTTC. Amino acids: CASSLATSGVLETQYF.

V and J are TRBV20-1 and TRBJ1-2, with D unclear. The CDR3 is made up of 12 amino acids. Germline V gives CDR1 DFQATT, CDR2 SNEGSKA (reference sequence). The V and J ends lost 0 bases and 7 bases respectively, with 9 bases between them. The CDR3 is CSARDLVGGYTF. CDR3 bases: TGCAGTGCTAGAGATCTCGTGGGTGGCTACACCTTC.

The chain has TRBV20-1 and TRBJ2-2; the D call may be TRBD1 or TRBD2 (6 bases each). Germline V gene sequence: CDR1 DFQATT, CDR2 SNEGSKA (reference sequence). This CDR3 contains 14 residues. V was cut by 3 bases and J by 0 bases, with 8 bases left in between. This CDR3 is CSASRGANTGELFF. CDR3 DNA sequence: TGCAGTGCTAGTAGGGGGGCGAACACCGGGGAGCTGTTTTTT.

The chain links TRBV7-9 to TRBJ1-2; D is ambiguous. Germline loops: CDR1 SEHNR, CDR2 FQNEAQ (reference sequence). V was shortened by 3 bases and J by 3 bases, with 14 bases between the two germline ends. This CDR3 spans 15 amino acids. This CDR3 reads CASSFSLLYDYGYTF. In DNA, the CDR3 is TGTGCCAGCAGCTTTTCACTGCTCTACGACTATGGCTACACCTTC.

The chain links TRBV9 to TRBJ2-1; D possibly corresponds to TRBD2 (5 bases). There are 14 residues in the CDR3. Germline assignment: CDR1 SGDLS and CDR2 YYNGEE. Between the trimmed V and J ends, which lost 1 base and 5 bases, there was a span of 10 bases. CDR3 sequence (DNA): TGTGCCAGCAGCGTAAGGTGGGAGAACAATGAGCAGTTCTTC. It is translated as CASSVRWENNEQFF.

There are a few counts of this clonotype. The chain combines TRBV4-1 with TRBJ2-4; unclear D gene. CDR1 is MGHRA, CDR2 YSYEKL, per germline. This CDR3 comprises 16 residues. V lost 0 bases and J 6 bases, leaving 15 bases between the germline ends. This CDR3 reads CASSQDRNSLGNIQYF. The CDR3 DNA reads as TGCGCCAGCAGCCAAGATAGAAATAGCCTTGGAAACATTCAGTACTTC.

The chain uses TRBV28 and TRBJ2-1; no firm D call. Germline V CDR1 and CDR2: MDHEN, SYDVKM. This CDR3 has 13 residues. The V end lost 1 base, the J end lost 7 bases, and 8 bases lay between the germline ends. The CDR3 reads CASSLLGGNEQFF. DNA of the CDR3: TGTGCCAGCAGTTTATTGGGCGGAAATGAGCAGTTCTTC.

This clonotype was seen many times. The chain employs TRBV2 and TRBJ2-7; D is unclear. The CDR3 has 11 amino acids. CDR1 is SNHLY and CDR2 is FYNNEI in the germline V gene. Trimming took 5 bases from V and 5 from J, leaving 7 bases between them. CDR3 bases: TGTGCCAGCAGTCTAACAAACGAGCAGTACTTC. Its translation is CASSLTNEQYF.

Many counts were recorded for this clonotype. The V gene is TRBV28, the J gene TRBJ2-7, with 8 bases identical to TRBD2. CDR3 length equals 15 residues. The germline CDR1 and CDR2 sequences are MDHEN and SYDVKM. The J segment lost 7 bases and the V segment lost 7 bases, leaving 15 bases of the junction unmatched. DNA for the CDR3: TGTGCCAGCACCGGTACGGCCAGCGGGAGAATGGAGCAGTACTTC. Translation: CASTGTASGRMEQYF.

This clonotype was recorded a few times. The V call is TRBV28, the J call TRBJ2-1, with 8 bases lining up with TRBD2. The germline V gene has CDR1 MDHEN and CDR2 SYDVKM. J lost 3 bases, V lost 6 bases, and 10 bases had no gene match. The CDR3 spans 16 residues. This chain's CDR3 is CASSAKLAALYNEQFF. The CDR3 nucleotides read TGTGCCAGCAGCGCTAAACTAGCGGCACTCTACAATGAGCAGTTCTTC.

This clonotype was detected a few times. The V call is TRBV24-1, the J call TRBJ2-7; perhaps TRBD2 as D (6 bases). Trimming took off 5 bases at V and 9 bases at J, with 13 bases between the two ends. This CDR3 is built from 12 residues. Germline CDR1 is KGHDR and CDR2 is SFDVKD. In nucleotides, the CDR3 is TGTGCCACCAGTGCCAATAGCGGCGCGCAGTACTTC. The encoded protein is CATSANSGAQYF.

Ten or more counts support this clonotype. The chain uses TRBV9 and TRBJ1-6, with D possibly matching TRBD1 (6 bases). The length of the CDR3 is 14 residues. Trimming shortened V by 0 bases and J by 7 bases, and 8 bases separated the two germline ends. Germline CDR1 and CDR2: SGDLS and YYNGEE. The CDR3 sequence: CASSVEQGNSPLHF. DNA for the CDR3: TGTGCCAGCAGCGTAGAACAGGGAAATTCACCCCTCCACTTT.

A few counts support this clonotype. In nucleotides, the CDR3 is TGCGCCAGCAGCCAATGGAAGTATGAAAAACTGTTTTTT. As protein: CASSQWKYEKLFF. The rearrangement uses TRBV4-1 and TRBJ1-4; D not certain. CDR1 is MGHRA and CDR2 is YSYEKL in the germline V gene. The V end was cut by 2 bases, the J end by 6 bases, with 7 bases between. The CDR3 sequence is 13 residues long.

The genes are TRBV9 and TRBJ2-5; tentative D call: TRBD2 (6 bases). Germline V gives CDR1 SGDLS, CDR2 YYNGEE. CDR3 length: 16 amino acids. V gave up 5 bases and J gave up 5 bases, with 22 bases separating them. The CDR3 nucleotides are TGTGCCAGCAGTAAGGAAGTGGGACTTCCTGGGGAGACCCAGTACTTC. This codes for CASSKEVGLPGETQYF.

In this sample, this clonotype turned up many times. The CDR3 protein is CASSAGTGRTEAFF. As DNA, the CDR3 is TGTGCCAGCAGTGCCGGGACAGGGCGAACTGAAGCTTTCTTT. V is TRBV12-3 or TRBV12-4 and J is TRBJ1-1, with 9 bases identical to TRBD1. The CDR3 runs 14 residues. The V segment lost 5 bases and the J segment 5 bases; nucleotides outside the gene matches: 6.

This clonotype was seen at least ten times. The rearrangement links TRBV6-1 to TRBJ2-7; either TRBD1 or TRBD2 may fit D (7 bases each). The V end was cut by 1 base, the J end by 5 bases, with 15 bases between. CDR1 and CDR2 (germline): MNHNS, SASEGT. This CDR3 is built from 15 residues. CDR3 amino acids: CASSEGQGGKDEQYF. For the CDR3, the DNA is TGTGCCAGCAGTGAAGGACAGGGAGGGAAGGACGAGCAGTACTTC.

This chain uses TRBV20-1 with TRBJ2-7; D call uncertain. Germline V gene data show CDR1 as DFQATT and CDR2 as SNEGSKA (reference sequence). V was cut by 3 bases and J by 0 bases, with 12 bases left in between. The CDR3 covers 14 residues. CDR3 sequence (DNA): TGCAGTGCTAGTCACGGTTTCCCCTCCTACGAGCAGTACTTC. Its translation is CSASHGFPSYEQYF.

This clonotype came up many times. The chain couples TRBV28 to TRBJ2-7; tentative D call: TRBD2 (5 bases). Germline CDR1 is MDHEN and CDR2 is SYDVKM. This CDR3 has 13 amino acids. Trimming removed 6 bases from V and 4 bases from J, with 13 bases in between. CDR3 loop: CASSSPGGYEQYF. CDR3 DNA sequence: TGTGCCAGCAGCTCCCCCGGAGGATACGAGCAGTACTTC.

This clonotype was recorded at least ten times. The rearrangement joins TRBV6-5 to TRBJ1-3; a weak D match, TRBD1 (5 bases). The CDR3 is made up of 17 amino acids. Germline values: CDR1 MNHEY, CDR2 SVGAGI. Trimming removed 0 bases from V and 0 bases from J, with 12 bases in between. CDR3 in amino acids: CASSYSPRQSSGNTIYF. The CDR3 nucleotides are TGTGCCAGCAGTTACTCGCCGAGACAGAGCTCTGGAAACACCATATATTTT.

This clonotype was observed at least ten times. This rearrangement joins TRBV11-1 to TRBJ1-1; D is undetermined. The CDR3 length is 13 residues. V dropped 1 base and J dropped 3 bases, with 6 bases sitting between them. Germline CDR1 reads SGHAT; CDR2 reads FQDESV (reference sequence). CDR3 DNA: TGTGCCAGCAGCTTAGGCGGTCACACTGAAGCTTTCTTT. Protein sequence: CASSLGGHTEAFF.

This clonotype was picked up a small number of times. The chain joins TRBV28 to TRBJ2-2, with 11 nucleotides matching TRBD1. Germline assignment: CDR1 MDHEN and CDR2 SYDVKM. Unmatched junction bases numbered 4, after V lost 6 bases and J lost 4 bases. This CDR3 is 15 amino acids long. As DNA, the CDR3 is TGTGCCAGCAGACCCGGGACAGGGGGCACCGGGGAGCTGTTTTTT. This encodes CASRPGTGGTGELFF.

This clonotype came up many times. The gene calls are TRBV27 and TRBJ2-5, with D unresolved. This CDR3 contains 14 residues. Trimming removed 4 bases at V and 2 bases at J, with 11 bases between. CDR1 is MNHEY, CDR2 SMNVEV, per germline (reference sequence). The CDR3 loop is CASSSAYPQETQYF. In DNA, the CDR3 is TGTGCCAGCAGTTCCGCTTATCCGCAAGAGACCCAGTACTTC.

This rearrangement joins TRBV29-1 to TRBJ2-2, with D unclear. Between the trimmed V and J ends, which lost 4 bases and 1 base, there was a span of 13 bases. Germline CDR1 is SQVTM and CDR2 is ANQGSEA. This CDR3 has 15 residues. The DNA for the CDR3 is TGCAGCGTTGCTAACCAGCAAATGAACACCGGGGAGCTGTTTTTT. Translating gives CSVANQQMNTGELFF.

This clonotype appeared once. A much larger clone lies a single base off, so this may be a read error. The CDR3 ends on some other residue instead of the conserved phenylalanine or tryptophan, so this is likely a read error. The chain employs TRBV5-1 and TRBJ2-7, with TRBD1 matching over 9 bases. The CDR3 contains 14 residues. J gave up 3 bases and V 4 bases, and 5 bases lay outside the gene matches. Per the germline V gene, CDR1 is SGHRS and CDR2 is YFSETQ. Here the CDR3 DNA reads TGCGCCAGCAGCGGATGGACAGGGGACTACGAGCAGTACCTC. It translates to CASSGWTGDYEQYL.

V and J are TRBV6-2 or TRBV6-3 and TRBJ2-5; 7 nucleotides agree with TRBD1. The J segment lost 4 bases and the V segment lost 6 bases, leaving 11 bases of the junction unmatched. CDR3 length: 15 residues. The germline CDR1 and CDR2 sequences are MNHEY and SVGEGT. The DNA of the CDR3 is TGTGCCAGCAGCCGGGACACAGGGGACGGAGAGACCCAGTACTTC. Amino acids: CASSRDTGDGETQYF.